The 27 T cell receptor beta chains below were found in one sample sequenced in a study of T cells after yellow fever vaccination. One entry per CDR3 protein, called by TCRdb with MiXCR from the 5' RACE reads. The data contain under 500,000 distinct CDR3 sequences, around 20% of them singletons. The sample in question was PBMCs, obtained before the yellow fever booster vaccination. The receptors originated from a man aged 18 to 35 who received the YFV17D yellow fever vaccine.

V is TRBV6-6 and J is TRBJ1-4, with 9 positions matching TRBD1. V lost 6 bases to trimming and J lost 7 bases; unmatched junction nucleotides: 6. There are 14 residues in the CDR3. The germline V gene encodes CDR1 MNHNY and CDR2 SVGAGI (reference sequence). For the CDR3, the DNA is TGTGCCAGCAGCAGGGACAGGGAGGTTGAAAAACTGTTTTTT. Its translation: CASSRDREVEKLFF.

This chain links TRBV12-3 or TRBV12-4 with TRBJ1-3; D gene unclear. The V end lost 6 bases, the J end lost 5 bases, and 5 bases lay between the germline ends. The CDR3 runs to 11 residues. CDR3 residues: CASSRRNTIYF. The CDR3 DNA follows: TGTGCCAGCAGCCGCCGAAACACCATATATTTT.

This clonotype turned up a few times. This sequence joins TRBV7-3 and TRBJ2-2, with 8 bases lining up with TRBD2. The trim removed 6 bases at V and 1 base at J, leaving 7 bases unmatched. Germline CDR1 and CDR2: SGHTA and FQGTGA. This CDR3 comprises 16 residues. The CDR3 region has the DNA TGTGCCAGCAGTCCGAGCGGGGGCTGGAACACCGGGGAGCTGTTTTTT. Translating it yields CASSPSGGWNTGELFF.

This clonotype has more than one count but fewer than ten. For the CDR3, the DNA is TGTGCCAGCAGCCCCCGGGACTATTTCTCCTACGAGCAGTACTTC. This sequence encodes CASSPRDYFSYEQYF. The rearrangement links TRBV27 to TRBJ2-7; 7 bases match TRBD2. Trimming cost V 6 bases and J 0 bases; bases outside gene matches: 8. The CDR3 is made up of 15 amino acids. CDR1 is MNHEY, CDR2 SMNVEV, per germline (reference sequence).

This clonotype was picked up a small number of times. This chain uses TRBV2 with TRBJ1-6; D perhaps matches TRBD1 (6 bases). Germline V gene sequence: CDR1 SNHLY, CDR2 FYNNEI. V dropped 5 bases and J dropped 13 bases, with 15 bases sitting between them. The CDR3 sequence is 13 residues long. The CDR3 sequence: CASSPGQFGPLHF. The CDR3 DNA follows: TGTGCCAGCAGTCCAGGACAGTTTGGGCCCCTCCACTTT.

Many counts were recorded for this clonotype. The chain recombines TRBV20-1 with TRBJ1-5; D is ambiguous. V lost 4 bases and J 1 base, leaving 17 bases between the germline ends. The CDR3 runs to 16 residues. The germline V gene encodes CDR1 DFQATT and CDR2 SNEGSKA (reference sequence). CDR3 bases: TGCAGTGCTATCGACGGGCCCATAGCGAGCAATCAGCCCCAGCATTTT. Amino acid sequence: CSAIDGPIASNQPQHF.

The V call is TRBV12-3 or TRBV12-4, the J call TRBJ2-1; D gene unclear. The CDR3 is 16 amino acids. V was pared by 8 bases and J by 4 bases, with 21 bases between. CDR3: CASLSNEPWKYNEQFF. CDR3 nucleotide sequence: TGTGCCAGCTTATCGAATGAGCCCTGGAAGTACAATGAGCAGTTCTTC.

The chain links TRBV4-1 to TRBJ2-5, with 10 bases that match TRBD2. Unmatched junction bases numbered 9, after V lost 3 bases and J lost 2 bases. Germline values: CDR1 MGHRA, CDR2 YSYEKL. This CDR3 spans 17 amino acids. CDR3 DNA: TGCGCCAGCAGCCAGAGAGGCGGACTAGCGGCTCAAGAGACCCAGTACTTC. Its protein product is CASSQRGGLAAQETQYF.

The chain combines TRBV9 with TRBJ2-7, with 8 bases that match TRBD2. This CDR3 spans 14 amino acids. Trimming took 2 bases from V and 6 from J; bases not matched to a gene: 7. From germline, CDR1 is SGDLS and CDR2 YYNGEE. The CDR3 DNA reads TGTGCCAGCAGCGTCGGGGGGGCCCTAGCCGAGCAGTACTTC. Translated: CASSVGGALAEQYF.

The chain combines TRBV5-1 with TRBJ1-4; 8 nucleotides align to TRBD1. The germline V gene encodes CDR1 SGHRS and CDR2 YFSETQ. The V and J ends lost 4 bases and 10 bases, in that order; junction bases with no gene match: 12. The CDR3 loop spans 15 amino acids. The CDR3 DNA reads as TGCGCCAGCAGCGCGGACAGGGCGAAGGCGCCAAAACTGTTTTTT. This gives the protein CASSADRAKAPKLFF.

This clonotype turned up a few times. V usage is TRBV6-5 and J usage is TRBJ2-7; TRBD1 matches 9 bases. This CDR3 contains 15 residues. The V and J ends lost 6 bases and 2 bases, in that order; junction bases with no gene match: 8. Germline lookup yields CDR1 MNHEY and CDR2 SVGAGI. The CDR3 spells CASSRQGVSTYEQYF. In DNA, the CDR3 is TGTGCCAGCAGCCGACAGGGGGTATCAACCTACGAGCAGTACTTC.

The chain is built from TRBV27 and TRBJ2-7; 8 positions agree with TRBD1. Trimming cost V 8 bases and J 2 bases; bases outside gene matches: 11. This CDR3 spans 15 amino acids. CDR1 and CDR2 (germline): MNHEY, SMNVEV (reference sequence). The CDR3 DNA follows: TGTGCCAGCCACCCCGCAGGGGGCGTCCCCTACGAGCAGTACTTC. Protein sequence: CASHPAGGVPYEQYF.

This clonotype has only a few counts. The V call is TRBV15, the J call TRBJ2-1; 7 positions match TRBD1. With V trimmed by 6 bases and J by 10 bases, 6 bases remained unmatched. The CDR3 covers 12 residues. CDR1 is LNHNV and CDR2 is YYDKDF in the germline V gene (reference sequence). The CDR3 sequence: CATRKDRSEQFF. Written as DNA, the CDR3 is TGTGCCACCAGAAAGGACAGGTCGGAGCAGTTCTTC.

This chain joins TRBV4-2 and TRBJ1-5; D is unclear. The CDR3 is 16 residues long. V was pared by 4 bases and J by 3 bases, with 16 bases between. The germline CDR1 and CDR2 sequences are LGHNA and YNFKEQ. CDR3 residues: CASSREVGEDNQPQHF. The CDR3 DNA reads TGTGCCAGCAGCCGCGAAGTGGGAGAAGACAATCAGCCCCAGCATTTT.

V usage is TRBV4-2 and J usage is TRBJ1-5; D remains unclear. The CDR3 runs 13 residues. The V end lost 0 bases, the J end lost 4 bases, and 4 bases lay between the germline ends. The germline V gene has CDR1 LGHNA and CDR2 YNFKEQ. The CDR3 nucleotides read TGTGCCAGCAGCCAAGACTGGAATCAGCCCCAGCATTTT. It yields the protein CASSQDWNQPQHF.

The rearrangement links TRBV5-5 to TRBJ1-1; D not certain. The CDR3 has 13 residues. Germline CDR1 is SGHKS and CDR2 is YYEKEE (reference sequence). Trimming took off 5 bases at V and 1 base at J, with 9 bases between the two ends. The CDR3 region is CASSRPANTEAFF. CDR3 bases: TGTGCCAGCAGTCGTCCAGCGAACACTGAAGCTTTCTTT.

V gene TRBV7-2 combines with J gene TRBJ1-2; 9 positions match TRBD1. The CDR3 length is 15 residues. The junction had 12 bases not matched to a gene; V was cut back by 5 bases and J by 8 bases. Germline CDR1 and CDR2: SGHTA and FQGNSA. The CDR3: CASSPYHRGRGGYTF. Written as DNA, the CDR3 is TGTGCCAGCAGCCCCTACCACAGGGGGCGAGGGGGCTACACCTTC.

The chain has TRBV18 and TRBJ2-3, with D possibly TRBD2 on 7 matching bases. This CDR3 contains 15 residues. Trimming stripped 2 bases from V and 2 bases from J, with 11 bases between. Germline V gene sequence: CDR1 KGHSH, CDR2 LQKENI. This CDR3 is CASSPFGGPTDTQYF. CDR3 bases: TGTGCCAGCTCACCATTCGGGGGGCCCACAGATACGCAGTATTTT.

For the CDR3, the DNA is TGCGCCAGCAGCCAAAAGGTTGGGTACACTGAAGCTTTCTTT. Its translation: CASSQKVGYTEAFF. This chain links TRBV4-1 with TRBJ1-1; no clear D. V was trimmed by 2 bases and J by 3 bases, leaving 10 bases between them. The CDR3 is made up of 14 amino acids. CDR1 and CDR2 from the germline V gene are MGHRA and YSYEKL.

This clonotype was observed many times. The CDR3 loop reads CASSLDRAYEQYV. In DNA, the CDR3 is TGTGCCAGCAGCTTAGACAGGGCGTACGAGCAGTACGTC. This chain links TRBV7-8 with TRBJ2-7; TRBD1 is a possible D gene (6 bases). CDR3 size: 13 residues. CDR1 is SGHVS and CDR2 is FQNEAQ in the germline V gene. V gave up 1 base and J gave up 4 bases, with 8 bases separating them.

This rearrangement joins TRBV5-1 to TRBJ2-1, with 8 positions matching TRBD2. The CDR3 loop spans 16 amino acids. Unmatched junction bases numbered 5, after V lost 2 bases and J lost 1 base. Germline CDR1 SGHRS, CDR2 YFSETQ. For the CDR3, the DNA is TGCGCCAGCAGCTTTGCGGGGGGCCCATCCTACAATGAGCAGTTCTTC. Residues: CASSFAGGPSYNEQFF.

This chain uses TRBV7-2 with TRBJ1-4; D remains ambiguous. Germline assignment: CDR1 SGHTA and CDR2 FQGNSA. V shed 6 bases and J shed 4 bases, with 6 bases lying between them. The CDR3 extends over 12 amino acids. The CDR3 coding sequence is TGTGCCAGCAGTTTCAGTAATGAAAAACTGTTTTTT. Protein: CASSFSNEKLFF.

This clonotype was seen repeatedly, ten times or more. The gene calls are TRBV6-2 or TRBV6-3 and TRBJ2-2; D remains unclear. CDR3 size: 16 residues. The germline gives CDR1 MNHEY, CDR2 SVGEGT. Trimming left V 0 bases short and J 1 base short, with 9 bases between. This chain's CDR3 is CASSYSADENTGELFF. CDR3 sequence (DNA): TGTGCCAGCAGTTACTCTGCGGACGAGAACACCGGGGAGCTGTTTTTT.

V is TRBV19 and J is TRBJ2-3, with 12 bases matching TRBD1. The junction had 8 bases not matched to a gene; V was cut back by 7 bases and J by 3 bases. The CDR3 spans 16 residues. Germline values: CDR1 LNHDA, CDR2 SQIVND (reference sequence). Written as DNA, the CDR3 is TGTGCCAGTAATCCGTTGGGACAGGGGGCAACAGATACGCAGTATTTT. Protein sequence: CASNPLGQGATDTQYF.

This clonotype has more than one count but fewer than ten. This chain links TRBV6-5 with TRBJ2-3; 8 bases are shared with TRBD2. From germline, CDR1 is MNHEY and CDR2 SVGAGI. This CDR3 is built from 15 residues. J gave up 3 bases and V 2 bases, and 4 bases lay outside the gene matches. Here the CDR3 DNA reads TGTGCCAGCAGTTACCAGGCGGGGGGTACAGATACGCAGTATTTT. Protein sequence: CASSYQAGGTDTQYF.

This clonotype was seen more than once but under ten times. This chain links TRBV9 with TRBJ2-3; unclear D gene. The CDR3 extends over 12 amino acids. Trimming cost V 0 bases and J 4 bases, with 3 bases left between them. CDR1 is SGDLS, CDR2 YYNGEE, per germline. This chain's CDR3 is CASSVEPDTQYF. CDR3 nucleotides: TGTGCCAGCAGCGTAGAGCCAGATACGCAGTATTTT.

This clonotype showed up just a few times. The chain carries TRBV20-1 and TRBJ2-3, with D perhaps matching TRBD2 (7 bases). This CDR3 has 16 residues. Trimming cost V 3 bases and J 3 bases, with 19 bases left between them. Germline V gene sequence: CDR1 DFQATT, CDR2 SNEGSKA (reference sequence). The CDR3 DNA reads as TGCAGTGCTAGCCTGGGGCGGGGGCAAGGGACAGATACGCAGTATTTT. This translates into CSASLGRGQGTDTQYF.